The 23 T cell receptor beta chains below were found in one sample sequenced in a study of tumor and adjacent non-tumor tissue in lung cancer. The template was RNA from unsorted bulk tissue. TCRbeta libraries were built with three rounds of nested PCR, modified from ARM-PCR. TCRdb analysed the multiplex PCR reads with MiXCR anew, one entry per CDR3 protein. The profile shows approximately 100,000 distinct CDR3 sequences, roughly 80% of them singletons. The sequencing input was lung tumor tissue. The source of these receptors is an older woman with non-small cell lung cancer.

This clonotype has ten or more counts. The chain recombines TRBV10-3 with TRBJ2-3, with 7 bases lining up with TRBD2. Trimming took 0 bases from V and 5 from J; bases not matched to a gene: 8. The CDR3 runs 16 residues. Germline lookup yields CDR1 ENHRY and CDR2 SYGVKD. CDR3 region: CAISESSAGVGDTQYF. The CDR3 DNA reads TGTGCCATCAGTGAGTCTTCGGCGGGAGTTGGAGATACGCAGTATTTT.

This clonotype was seen only a few times. A much larger clonotype is one base distant, so this may be a read error. Here the CDR3 DNA reads TGCAGTGGTAGCGGGGCCTACAATGAGCAGTTCTTC. Residues: CSGSGAYNEQFF. This chain joins TRBV20-1 and TRBJ2-1; the match to TRBD2 covers 8 bases. From germline, CDR1 is DFQATT and CDR2 SNEGSKA (reference sequence). The CDR3 has 12 amino acids. The trim removed 7 bases at V and 2 bases at J, leaving 1 base unmatched.

A note on this clonotype: The junction departs from the called germline gene at one end, perhaps through a read error. The chain links TRBV6-9 to TRBJ1-5; D gene ambiguous. Germline CDR1 and CDR2: MNHGY and SVAAGI. The CDR3 runs to 19 residues. The CDR3 coding sequence is TGTGCCAGCAGTTCTTTGTTTGGAATCGGGGTTGGTAGCAATCAGCCCCATCATTTT. Protein product: CASSSLFGIGVGSNQPHHF.

Remarks on this clonotype: This clone may be a read error of a much larger clone one base away. J is TRBJ2-7 and V is TRBV4-3, with D perhaps TRBD2 (6 bases). Germline V CDR1 and CDR2: LGHNA, YSLEER. CDR3 length equals 15 residues. CDR3 in amino acids: CTSSRGGSGSYEQYF. CDR3 in DNA: TGCACCAGCAGCCGCGGCGGTAGCGGCTCCTACGAGCAGTACTTC.

With respect to this clonotype: One end of the junction does not line up with germline, which may come from a read error. The chain uses TRBV6-1 and TRBJ2-6, with D perhaps being TRBD1 or TRBD2 (5 bases each). CDR3 length equals 12 residues. Germline V CDR1 and CDR2: MNHNS, SASEGT. CDR3 nucleotide sequence: TGTACCAGCCGGGTCGGGGCCAACGTCCTGACATTC. Translated, it gives CTSRVGANVLTF.

This clonotype appeared a single time. This rearrangement joins TRBV20-1 to TRBJ2-7, with a weak D call TRBD1 (5 bases). This CDR3 contains 14 residues. The germline CDR1 and CDR2 sequences are DFQATT and SNEGSKA (reference sequence). V dropped 6 bases and J dropped 7 bases, with 22 bases sitting between them. The CDR3 coding sequence is TGCAGTGCCAAAAAGAAGGGGCTTAGCAATGAGCAGTACTTC. Translating gives CSAKKKGLSNEQYF.

The rearrangement uses TRBV12-3 or TRBV12-4 and TRBJ2-7, with D perhaps matching TRBD1 (5 bases). Trimming removed 7 bases at V and 1 base at J, with 11 bases between. The CDR3 is 13 residues long. CDR3 sequence (DNA): TGTGCCAGCACTCTCGACAGATCCTACGAGCAGTACTTC. Translating it yields CASTLDRSYEQYF.

As to this clonotype: One end of the junction fails to match germline, which may point to a read error. This chain uses TRBV4-3 with TRBJ1-6; D is uncertain. Germline V CDR1 and CDR2: LGHNA, YSLEER. The CDR3 runs to 18 residues. The CDR3 loop reads CTSSQTLMGGLEDSPLHF. For the CDR3, the DNA is TGCACCAGCAGCCAAACCCTGATGGGCGGGCTCGAGGATTCACCCCTCCACTTT.

As for this clonotype: A read error is possible here, since a much larger clone lies one base away. The gene calls are TRBV6-5 and TRBJ2-5; either TRBD1 or TRBD2 may fit D (6 bases each). V lost 1 base and J lost 2, with 11 bases in between. The CDR3 runs 15 residues. Per germline, CDR1 MNHEY and CDR2 SVGAGI. The CDR3 DNA reads TGTGCCAGCAGTTACTTGGGGGGCCAGCAAGAGACCCAGTACTTC. Translated: CASSYLGGQQETQYF.

The V gene is TRBV28, the J gene TRBJ1-1; the D is unclear. The CDR3 consists of 16 residues. Trimming pared 2 bases from V and 0 bases from J, leaving 13 bases between. CDR1 and CDR2 from the germline V gene are MDHEN and SYDVKM. CDR3 sequence: CASSLDVRLVNTEAFF. CDR3 nucleotide sequence: TGTGCCAGCAGTTTAGATGTCCGGCTGGTGAACACTGAAGCTTTCTTT. Full variable domain (remainder filled in from reference TRBV28 and TRBJ1-1): DVKVTQSSRYLVKRTGEKVFLECVQDMDHENMFWYRQDPGLGLRLIYFSYDVKMKEKGDIPEGYSVSREKKERFSLILESASTNQTSMYLCASSLDVRLVNTEAFFGQGTRLTVV.

As regards this clonotype: The junction departs from the called germline gene at one end, perhaps through a read error. This sequence joins TRBV12-3 or TRBV12-4 and TRBJ1-1; D not certain. CDR3 size: 13 residues. The CDR3 coding sequence is TGTGCCAGCAATCTAGAGATGGGTGCTGAAGCTATCTTT. Its translation is CASNLEMGAEAIF.

This clonotype was picked up many times. The rearrangement uses TRBV6-5 and TRBJ1-3; D gene ambiguous. The V gene's germline CDR1 is MNHEY and CDR2 SVGAGI. This CDR3 spans 17 amino acids. V lost 0 bases to trimming and J lost 0 bases, with 12 bases between them. CDR3 sequence: CASSYSPRWTSGNTIYF. In DNA form, the CDR3 reads TGTGCCAGCAGTTACTCCCCGCGGTGGACCTCTGGAAACACCATATATTTT.

This clonotype was counted only a few times. The rearrangement links TRBV28 to TRBJ2-7, with 12 positions matching TRBD2. J gave up 4 bases and V 6 bases, and 7 bases lay outside the gene matches. The CDR3 has 15 residues. Germline V gives CDR1 MDHEN, CDR2 SYDVKM. CDR3 DNA: TGTGCCAGCAGACCCCACACTAGCGGGAGGTACGAGCAGTACTTC. This encodes CASRPHTSGRYEQYF.

There are many counts of this clonotype. The CDR3 DNA reads TGTGCCAGCAGTTACACGGGTCGGAGGGACGAGCAGTACTTC. This encodes CASSYTGRRDEQYF. This chain joins TRBV6-5 and TRBJ2-7; tentative D call: TRBD2 (6 bases). V shed 2 bases and J shed 5 bases, with 13 bases lying between them. Germline V lookup: CDR1 MNHEY, CDR2 SVGAGI. The CDR3 runs to 14 residues.

Remarks on this clonotype: This clone may be a read error of a much larger clone one base away. The gene calls are TRBV29-1 and TRBJ2-7; 9 bases align to TRBD1. The CDR3 runs 13 residues. Germline V CDR1 and CDR2: SQVTM, ANQGSEA. For the CDR3, the DNA is TGCAGGGTATCCGGGACAGGGTTCGGCGAGCAGTACTTC. Amino acids: CRVSGTGFGEQYF.

About this clonotype: A junction boundary mismatches the germline segment, possibly from a read error. The chain joins TRBV5-4 to TRBJ1-1, with no clear D. The germline CDR1 and CDR2 sequences are SGHNT and YYREEE (reference sequence). The CDR3 has 12 amino acids. CDR3 DNA sequence: TGTGCCAGCTGCGACGAGAACACTGAAGCTCACTTT. It translates to CASCDENTEAHF.

Worth noting for this clonotype: Germline and junction disagree at one end, which may indicate a read error. CDR3 sequence: CASSRGRVRGDTLYF. The CDR3 region has the DNA TGCGCCAGCAGCCGAGGGAGGGTGAGGGGAGATACGCTGTATTTT. J is TRBJ2-3 and V is TRBV4-3; 7 bases match TRBD2. The CDR3 runs 15 residues. From germline, CDR1 is LGHNA and CDR2 YSLEER.

This rearrangement joins TRBV7-8 to TRBJ2-5; D is perhaps TRBD2 (5 bases). Germline lookup yields CDR1 SGHVS and CDR2 FQNEAQ. Deletions cut 5 bases from V and 0 bases from J, with 10 bases between. This CDR3 region has 14 residues. The DNA for the CDR3 is TGTGCCAGCAGCGTGGAGGTCCACCAAGAGACCCAGTACTTC. It codes for CASSVEVHQETQYF.

Note on this clonotype: At one end, the junction sequence differs from germline, possibly due to a read error. V and J are TRBV28 and TRBJ1-1, with D unclear. CDR1 and CDR2 from the germline V gene are MDHEN and SYDVKM. The CDR3 runs 14 residues. CDR3 in DNA: TGTGTCAGCAGTTTATGGTCCGGGAACACTGAAGCTTTCTTT. This codes for CVSSLWSGNTEAFF.

The chain combines TRBV4-1 with TRBJ1-6; 8 bases agree with TRBD1. Trimming removed 5 bases from V and 9 bases from J; junction bases left unmatched: 12. The germline CDR1 and CDR2 sequences are MGHRA and YSYEKL. The CDR3 totals 16 residues. The CDR3 is CASSIQWTGMSSPLHF. DNA for the CDR3: TGCGCCAGCAGCATACAGTGGACAGGGATGAGTTCACCCCTCCACTTT.

This clonotype was counted many times. The chain links TRBV20-1 to TRBJ1-2, with D perhaps TRBD1 (6 bases). CDR1 DFQATT and CDR2 SNEGSKA come from the germline V gene (reference sequence). V was cut by 3 bases and J by 5 bases, with 13 bases left in between. The CDR3 is 13 amino acids. The CDR3 here is CSASSDRSYGYTF. CDR3 nucleotides: TGCAGTGCTAGCTCGGACAGAAGTTATGGCTACACCTTC.

Comments on this clonotype: This may be a read error, as it is one base from a much larger clone. The rearrangement links TRBV20-1 to TRBJ1-2; no firm D call. CDR3 size: 10 residues. The germline V gene encodes CDR1 DFQATT and CDR2 SNEGSKA (reference sequence). CDR3 protein: CGARSAGYTF. The CDR3 DNA follows: TGCGGTGCTAGGTCGGCCGGCTACACCTTC.

This clonotype has just one count. Being one base from a much bigger clone, this may be a read error. The chain links TRBV10-3 to TRBJ2-7; D remains unclear. Trimming pared 4 bases from V and 5 bases from J, leaving 6 bases between. The CDR3 is made up of 11 amino acids. Germline assignment: CDR1 ENHRY and CDR2 SYGVKD. CDR3 nucleotides: TGTGCCATCAGTGTAGGGAACGAGCAGTACTTC. Translating gives CAISVGNEQYF.